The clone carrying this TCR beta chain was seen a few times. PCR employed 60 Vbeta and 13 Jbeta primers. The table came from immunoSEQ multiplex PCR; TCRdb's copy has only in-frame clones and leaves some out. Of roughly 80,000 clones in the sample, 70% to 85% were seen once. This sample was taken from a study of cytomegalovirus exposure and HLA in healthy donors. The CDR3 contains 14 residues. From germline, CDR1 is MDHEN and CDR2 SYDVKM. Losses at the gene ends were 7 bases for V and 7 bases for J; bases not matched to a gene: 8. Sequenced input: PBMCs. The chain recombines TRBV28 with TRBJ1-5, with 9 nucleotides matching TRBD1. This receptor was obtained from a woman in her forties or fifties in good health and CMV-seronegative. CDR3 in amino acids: CASTPGQGRQPQHF. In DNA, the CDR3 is TGTGCCAGCACTCCGGGACAGGGAAGGCAGCCCCAGCATTTT.